This TCR beta chain is from a study of T cells after yellow fever vaccination. General study findings and limits: Some clonotypes, a small share, were shared between CD4 and CD8 compartments. Subsequent booster samples again held most clones from primary vaccination (around 96% CD4, approximately 85% CD8). Although the secondary response was weaker, it peaked faster, at day 5 versus 15.

This CDR3 has 14 amino acids. Trimming removed 5 bases from V and 5 bases from J; junction bases left unmatched: 6. The germline gives CDR1 KGHDR, CDR2 SFDVKD. Comment on this clonotype: The antigen is undetermined.

TCRdb fed the 5' RACE reads into MiXCR, producing one record per CDR3 protein. The sample lists 450,000 to 650,000 distinct CDR3 sequences, 21% occurring once. This material consisted of PBMCs, taken less than 25 days after the first yellow fever vaccination. This TCR came from a man aged 18 to 29 who received the YFV17D yellow fever vaccine. The rearrangement joins TRBV24-1 to TRBJ2-3, with 7 bases identical to TRBD1. The CDR3 spells CATSAPDRVDTQYF. The CDR3 DNA sequence: TGTGCCACCAGTGCTCCCGACAGGGTAGATACGCAGTATTTT.